This TCR beta chain was sequenced in a study of blood T cell repertoires in COVID-19. On the study more broadly: Specimens from acute and convalescent COVID-19 originated in the United States, Italy and Spain. PBMCs, B-cell-depleted T cells, or T cells provided the cDNA or gDNA that made up the material.

Original analysis: The authors estimated nucleated cell counts from reference gene primer amplification. TCRdb's table, derived via immunoSEQ multiplex PCR, lists solely in-frame clones and lacks some. V, J and clone size were drawn from that table, and D and trimming were deduced from the DNA. The repertoire consists of just over 350,000 clones, with approximately 86% occurring once and the leading ten covering 7.1%. Germline assignment: CDR1 LNHDA and CDR2 SQIVND (reference sequence). The length of the CDR3 is 15 residues. V trimming: 7 bases; J trimming: 4 bases; junction bases outside the gene matches: 7. Seattle researchers signed up patients amid active infection and tracked them longitudinally.

The sequenced sample was peripheral blood. The receptor's source is a woman aged 55-69 years with COVID-19, enrolled during active disease. The J gene is TRBJ2-2, the V gene TRBV19; 9 bases agree with TRBD1. CDR3 nucleotides: TGTGCCAGTAACCCACAGGGGGCAAGCACCGGGGAGCTGTTTTTT. This sequence encodes CASNPQGASTGELFF.